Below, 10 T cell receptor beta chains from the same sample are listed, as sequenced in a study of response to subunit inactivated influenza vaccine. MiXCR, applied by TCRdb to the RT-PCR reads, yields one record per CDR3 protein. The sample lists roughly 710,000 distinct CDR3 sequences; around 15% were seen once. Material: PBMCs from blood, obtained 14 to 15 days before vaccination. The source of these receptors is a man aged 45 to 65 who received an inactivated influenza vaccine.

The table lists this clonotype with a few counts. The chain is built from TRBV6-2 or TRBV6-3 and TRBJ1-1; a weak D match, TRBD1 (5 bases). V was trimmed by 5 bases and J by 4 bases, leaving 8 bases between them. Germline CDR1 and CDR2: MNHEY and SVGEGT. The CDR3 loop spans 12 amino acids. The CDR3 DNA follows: TGTGCCAGCAGTCACAGGCTCACTGAAGCTTTCTTT. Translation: CASSHRLTEAFF.

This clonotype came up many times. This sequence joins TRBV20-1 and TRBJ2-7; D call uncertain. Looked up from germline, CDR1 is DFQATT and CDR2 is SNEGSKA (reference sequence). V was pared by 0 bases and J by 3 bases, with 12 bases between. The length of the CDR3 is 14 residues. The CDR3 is CSARDLRGLYEQYF. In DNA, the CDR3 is TGCAGTGCTAGAGATCTCCGTGGCCTCTACGAGCAGTACTTC.

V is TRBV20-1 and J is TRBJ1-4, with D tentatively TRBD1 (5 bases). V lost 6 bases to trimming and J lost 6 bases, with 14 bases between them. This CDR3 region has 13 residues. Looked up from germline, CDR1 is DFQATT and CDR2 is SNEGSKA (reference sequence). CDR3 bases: TGCAGTGCAGTGAAGGGGTCGGATGAAAAACTGTTTTTT. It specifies CSAVKGSDEKLFF.

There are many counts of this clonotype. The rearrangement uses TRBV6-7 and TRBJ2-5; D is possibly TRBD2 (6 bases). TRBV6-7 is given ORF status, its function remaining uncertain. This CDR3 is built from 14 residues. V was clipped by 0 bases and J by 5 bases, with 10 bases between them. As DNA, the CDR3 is TGTGCCAGCAGTTACTCTTCGGGAGATGAGACCCAGTACTTC. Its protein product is CASSYSSGDETQYF.

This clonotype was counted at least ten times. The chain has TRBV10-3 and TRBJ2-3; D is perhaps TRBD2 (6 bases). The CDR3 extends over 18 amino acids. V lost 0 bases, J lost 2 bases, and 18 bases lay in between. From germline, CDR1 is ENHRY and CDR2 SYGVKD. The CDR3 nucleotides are TGTGCCATCAGTGAGTCGAATTACGGGAGTCGGAACACAGATACGCAGTATTTT. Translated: CAISESNYGSRNTDTQYF.

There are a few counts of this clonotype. DNA for the CDR3: TGTGCCAGCAGCCAACTCTCGGGGGGACCACCCCTCCACTTT. Its protein product is CASSQLSGGPPLHF. The chain uses TRBV7-2 and TRBJ1-6, with D perhaps matching TRBD1 (5 bases). The CDR3 spans 14 residues. With 5 bases removed from V and 11 bases from J, the gap between germline ends came to 16 bases. CDR1 is SGHTA, CDR2 FQGNSA, per germline.

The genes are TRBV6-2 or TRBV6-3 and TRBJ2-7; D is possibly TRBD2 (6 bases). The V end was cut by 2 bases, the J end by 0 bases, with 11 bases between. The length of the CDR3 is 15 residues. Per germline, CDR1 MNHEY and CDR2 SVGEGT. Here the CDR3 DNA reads TGTGCCAGCAGTTACCCCGCGGGGACCTCCTACGAGCAGTACTTC. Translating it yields CASSYPAGTSYEQYF.

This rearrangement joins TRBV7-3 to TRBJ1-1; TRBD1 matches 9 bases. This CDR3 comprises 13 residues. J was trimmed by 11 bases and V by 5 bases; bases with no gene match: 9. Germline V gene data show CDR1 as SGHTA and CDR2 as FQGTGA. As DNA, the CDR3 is TGTGCCAGCAGCGCCGGGACAGGGACTGTGGCTTTCTTT. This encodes CASSAGTGTVAFF.

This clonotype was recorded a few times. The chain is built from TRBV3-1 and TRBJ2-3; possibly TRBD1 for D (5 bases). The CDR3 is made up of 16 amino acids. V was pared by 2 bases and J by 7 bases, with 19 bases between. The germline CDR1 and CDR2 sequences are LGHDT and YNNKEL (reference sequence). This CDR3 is CASSQLKQLGLYTQYF. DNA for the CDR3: TGTGCCAGCAGCCAACTGAAACAGTTGGGGCTGTATACGCAGTATTTT.

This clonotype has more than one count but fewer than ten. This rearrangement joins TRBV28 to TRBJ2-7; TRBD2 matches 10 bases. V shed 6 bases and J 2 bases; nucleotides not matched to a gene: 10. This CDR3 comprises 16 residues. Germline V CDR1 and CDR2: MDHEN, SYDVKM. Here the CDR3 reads CASSPTSLAGAYEQYF. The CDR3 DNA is TGTGCCAGCAGCCCTACCTCCCTAGCGGGAGCCTACGAGCAGTACTTC. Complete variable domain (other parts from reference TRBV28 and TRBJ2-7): DVKVTQSSRYLVKRTGEKVFLECVQDMDHENMFWYRQDPGLGLRLIYFSYDVKMKEKGDIPEGYSVSREKKERFSLILESASTNQTSMYLCASSPTSLAGAYEQYFGPGTRLTVT.